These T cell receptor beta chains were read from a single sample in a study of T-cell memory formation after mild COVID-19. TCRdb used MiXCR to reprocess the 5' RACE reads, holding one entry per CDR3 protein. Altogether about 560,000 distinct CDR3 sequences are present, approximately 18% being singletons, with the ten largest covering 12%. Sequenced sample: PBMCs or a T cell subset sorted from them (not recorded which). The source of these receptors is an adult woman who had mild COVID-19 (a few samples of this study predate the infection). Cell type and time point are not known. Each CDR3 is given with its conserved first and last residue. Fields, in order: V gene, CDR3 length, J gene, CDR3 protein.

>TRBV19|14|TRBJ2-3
CASSKAGAADTQYF
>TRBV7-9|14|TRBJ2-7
CASSLGTSIWEQYF
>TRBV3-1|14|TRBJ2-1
CASSLAGVFNEQFF
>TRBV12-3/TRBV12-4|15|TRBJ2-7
CASSQAGQGAYEQYF
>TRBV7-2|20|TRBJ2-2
CASSQEPYLWVAKNTGELFF
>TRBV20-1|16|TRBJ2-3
CSAFGPIITSTDTQYF
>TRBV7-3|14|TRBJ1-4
CASSSGGPNEKLFF
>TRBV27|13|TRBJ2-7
CASSLTGAHEQYF
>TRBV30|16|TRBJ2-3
CAWTTGLAGAGDTQYF
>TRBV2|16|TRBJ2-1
CASSDRFASSYNEQFF
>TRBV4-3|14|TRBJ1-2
CASSQDLQGGGYTF
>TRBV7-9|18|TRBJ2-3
CASSGAPTSGSSTDTQYF
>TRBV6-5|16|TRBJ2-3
CASSPNPRGDTDTQYF
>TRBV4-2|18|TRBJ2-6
CASSQEDRGLAGANVLTF
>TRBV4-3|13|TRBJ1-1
CASSQDMNTEAFF
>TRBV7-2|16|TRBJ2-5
CASSLKTSGRRETQYF
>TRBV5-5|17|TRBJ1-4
CASSLRGKPATNEKLFF
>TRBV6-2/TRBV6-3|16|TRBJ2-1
CASSYSKVPSGMKGFF
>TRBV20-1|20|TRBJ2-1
CSARDWRKPTSGKSYNEQFF
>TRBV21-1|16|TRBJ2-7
CASSNIPGLDHYEQYF
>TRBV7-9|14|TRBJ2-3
CASSLVVSPDTQYF
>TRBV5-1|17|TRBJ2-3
CASSLEPGTLFVDTQYF
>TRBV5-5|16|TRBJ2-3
CASSWPQGILTDTQYF
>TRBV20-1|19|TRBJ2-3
CSARSAPGLAGGRGYTQYF
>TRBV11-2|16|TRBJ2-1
CASSPHTSGTGNEQFF
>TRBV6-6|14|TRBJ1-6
CASRRDYRDSPLHF
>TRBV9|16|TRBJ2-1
CASSSGPGRGFNEQFF
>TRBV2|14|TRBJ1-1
CASSDGDRNTEAFF
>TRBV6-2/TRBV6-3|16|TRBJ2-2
CASSYSRQGTTGELFF
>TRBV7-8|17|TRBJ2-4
CASSFLAGQTLRNIQYF
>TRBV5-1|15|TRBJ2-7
CASSPDGQTGYEQYF
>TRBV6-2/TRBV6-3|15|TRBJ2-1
CASGKGAVSYNEQFF
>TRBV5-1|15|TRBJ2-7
CASSPDGNNAYEQYF
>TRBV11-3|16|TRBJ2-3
CASSPRGARGADTQYF
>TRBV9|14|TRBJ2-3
CASSGDVGTDTQYF
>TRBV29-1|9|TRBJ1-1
CSVGAEAFF
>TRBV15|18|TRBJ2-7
CATSRDGEGVLASYEQYF
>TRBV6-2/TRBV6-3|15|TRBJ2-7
CASSPDPPSSYEQYF
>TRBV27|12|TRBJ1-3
CASKGAGNTIYF
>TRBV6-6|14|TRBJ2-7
CASSLREGVYEQYF
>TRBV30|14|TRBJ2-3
CAWSVLAYTDTQYF
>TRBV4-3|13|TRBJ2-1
CASSQDQRNEQFF
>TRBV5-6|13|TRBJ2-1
CASSFGLYNEQFF
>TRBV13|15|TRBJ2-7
CASSGGSVKSYEQYF
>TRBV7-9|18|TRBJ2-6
CASSQPGQGKDGANVLTF
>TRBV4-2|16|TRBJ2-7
CASSQEGGGYKSEQYF
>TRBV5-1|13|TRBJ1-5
CASSPDGNQPQHF
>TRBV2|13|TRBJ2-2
CASSEALRGELFF
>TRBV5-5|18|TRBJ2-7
CASSSTGTGGKKAYEQYF
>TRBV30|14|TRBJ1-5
CAWSVPTADQPQHF
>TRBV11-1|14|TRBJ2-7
CASSSSWATSEQYF
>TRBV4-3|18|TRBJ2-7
CASSQLPSIGLYPYEQYF
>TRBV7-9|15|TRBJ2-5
CASSLHRGGGETQYF
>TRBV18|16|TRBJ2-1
CASSLPSSGGYNEQFF